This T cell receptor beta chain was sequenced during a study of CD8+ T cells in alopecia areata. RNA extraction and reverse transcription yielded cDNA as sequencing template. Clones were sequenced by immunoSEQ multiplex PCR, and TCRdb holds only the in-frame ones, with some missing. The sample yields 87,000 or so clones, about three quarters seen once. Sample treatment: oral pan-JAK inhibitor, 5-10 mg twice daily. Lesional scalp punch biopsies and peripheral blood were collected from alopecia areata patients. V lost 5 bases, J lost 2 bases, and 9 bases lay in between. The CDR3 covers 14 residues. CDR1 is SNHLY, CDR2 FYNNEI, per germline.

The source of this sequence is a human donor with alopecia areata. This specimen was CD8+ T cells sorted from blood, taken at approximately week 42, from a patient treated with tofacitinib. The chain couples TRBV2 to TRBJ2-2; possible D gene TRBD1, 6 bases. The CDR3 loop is CASSRTENTGELFF. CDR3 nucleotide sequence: TGTGCCAGCAGTAGGACAGAAAACACCGGGGAGCTGTTTTTT.